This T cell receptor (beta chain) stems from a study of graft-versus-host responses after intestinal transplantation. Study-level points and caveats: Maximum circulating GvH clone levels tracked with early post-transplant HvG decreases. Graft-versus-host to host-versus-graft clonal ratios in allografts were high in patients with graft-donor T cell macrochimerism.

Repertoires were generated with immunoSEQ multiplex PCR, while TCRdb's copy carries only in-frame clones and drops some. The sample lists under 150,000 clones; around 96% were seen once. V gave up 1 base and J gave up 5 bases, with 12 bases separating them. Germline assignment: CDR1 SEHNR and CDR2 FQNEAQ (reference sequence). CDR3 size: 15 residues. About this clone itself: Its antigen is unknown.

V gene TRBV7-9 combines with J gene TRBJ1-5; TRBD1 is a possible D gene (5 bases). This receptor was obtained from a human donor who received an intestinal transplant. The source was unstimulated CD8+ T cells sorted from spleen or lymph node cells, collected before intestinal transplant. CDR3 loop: CASSLGRGADQPQHF. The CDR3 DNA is TGTGCCAGCAGCTTAGGGAGGGGCGCGGATCAGCCCCAGCATTTT. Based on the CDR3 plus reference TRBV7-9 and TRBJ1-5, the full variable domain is DTGVSQNPRHKITKRGQNVTFRCDPISEHNRLYWYRQTLGQGPEFLTYFQNEAQLEKSRLLSDRFSAERPKGSFSTLEIQRTEQGDSAMYLCASSLGRGADQPQHFGDGTRLSIL.